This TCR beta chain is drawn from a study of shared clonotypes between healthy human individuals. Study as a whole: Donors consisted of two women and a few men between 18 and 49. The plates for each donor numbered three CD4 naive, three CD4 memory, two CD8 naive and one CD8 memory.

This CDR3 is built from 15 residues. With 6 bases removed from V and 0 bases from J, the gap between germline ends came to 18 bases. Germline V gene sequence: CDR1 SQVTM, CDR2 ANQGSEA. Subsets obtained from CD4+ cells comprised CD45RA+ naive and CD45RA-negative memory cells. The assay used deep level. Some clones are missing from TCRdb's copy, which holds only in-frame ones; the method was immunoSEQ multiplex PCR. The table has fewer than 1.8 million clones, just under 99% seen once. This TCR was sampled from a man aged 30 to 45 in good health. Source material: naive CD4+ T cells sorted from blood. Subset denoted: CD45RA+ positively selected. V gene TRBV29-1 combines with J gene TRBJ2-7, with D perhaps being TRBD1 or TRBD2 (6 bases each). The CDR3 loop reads CSVALPGGLSYEQYF. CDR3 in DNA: TGCAGCGTCGCCCTGCCCGGGGGCCTCTCCTACGAGCAGTACTTC.